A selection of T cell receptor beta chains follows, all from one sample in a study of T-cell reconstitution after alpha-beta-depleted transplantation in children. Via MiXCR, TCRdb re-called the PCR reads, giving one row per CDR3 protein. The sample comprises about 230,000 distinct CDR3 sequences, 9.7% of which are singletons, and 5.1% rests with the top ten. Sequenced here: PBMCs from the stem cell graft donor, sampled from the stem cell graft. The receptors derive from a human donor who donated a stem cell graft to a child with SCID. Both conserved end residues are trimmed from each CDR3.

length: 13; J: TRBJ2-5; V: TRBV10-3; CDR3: AIKTLTSGGETQY
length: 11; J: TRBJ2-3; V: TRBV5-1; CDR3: ASSLGSPDTQY
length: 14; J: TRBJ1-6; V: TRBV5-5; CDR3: ASSLEGPEANSPLH
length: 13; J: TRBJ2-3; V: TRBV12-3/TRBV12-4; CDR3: ASSFGGGGTDTQY
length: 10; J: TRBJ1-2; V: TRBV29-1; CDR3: SVVTLAGGYT
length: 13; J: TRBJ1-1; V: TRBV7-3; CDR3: ASSLGRPPLTEAF
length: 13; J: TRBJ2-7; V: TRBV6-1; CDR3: ASSESPTASYEQY
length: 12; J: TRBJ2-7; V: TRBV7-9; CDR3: ASSFADRGTEQY
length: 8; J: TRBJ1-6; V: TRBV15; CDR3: ATGDSPLH
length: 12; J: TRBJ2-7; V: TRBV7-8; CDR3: ASSLRQGTYEQY
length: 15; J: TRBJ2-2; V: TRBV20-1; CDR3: SARSPPWAGDTGELF
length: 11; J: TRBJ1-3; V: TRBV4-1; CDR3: ASREVVGNTIY
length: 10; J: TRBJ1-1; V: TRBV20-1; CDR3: SASFGEGEAF
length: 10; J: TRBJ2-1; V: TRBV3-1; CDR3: ASTNYGNEQF
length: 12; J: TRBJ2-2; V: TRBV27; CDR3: ASRKSRNTGELF
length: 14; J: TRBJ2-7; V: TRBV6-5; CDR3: ASSSVPGGFSYEQY
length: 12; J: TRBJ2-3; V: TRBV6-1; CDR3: ASRIREVTDTQY
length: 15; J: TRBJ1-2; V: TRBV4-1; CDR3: ASSQSSGTGVWNGYT
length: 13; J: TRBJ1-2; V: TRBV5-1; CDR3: ASSPNPGNLGGYT
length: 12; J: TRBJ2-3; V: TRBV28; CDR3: ASSPGQGLETQY
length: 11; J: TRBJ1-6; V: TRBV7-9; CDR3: ASSLSGDSPLH